This T cell receptor beta chain was profiled in a study of response to subunit inactivated influenza vaccine. This CDR3 is built from 12 residues. The germline V gene has CDR1 MDHEN and CDR2 SYDVKM. The V and J ends lost 8 bases and 6 bases, in that order; junction bases with no gene match: 6. TCRdb redid the calling of the RT-PCR reads with MiXCR, one entry per CDR3 protein. The table has 450,000 to 600,000 distinct CDR3 sequences, roughly 7.6% seen once. This clonotype was seen repeatedly, ten times or more. Its antigen is as yet unknown. Whole-study results and caveats: With each seasonal influenza vaccination, the authors suggested, few new T cells are recruited.

This clonotype originated in a man between 50 and 75 years old who received an inactivated influenza vaccine. The V and J genes are TRBV28 and TRBJ2-7; 8 bases line up with TRBD2. Sequences were derived from PBMCs from blood, sampled around 2 years after vaccination. The DNA of the CDR3 is TGTGCCAGCGGAGGACTAGCCGGCGAGCAGTACTTC. Its translation is CASGGLAGEQYF.